Presented here are 26 T cell receptor beta chains from one specimen sequenced in a study of identical twins. One entry per CDR3 protein results from TCRdb running MiXCR on the 5' RACE reads. Of about 890,000 distinct CDR3 sequences listed, approximately 13% are singletons. These sequences were also reported in another study, on yellow fever vaccine responses in identical twins.

The sequencing sample was made of PBMCs. Receptors were obtained from a woman under 30 in good health.

The rearrangement links TRBV28 to TRBJ2-3; D gene unclear. Germline CDR1 is MDHEN and CDR2 is SYDVKM. The CDR3 runs to 15 residues. V lost 1 base and J 2 bases, leaving 10 bases between the germline ends. The CDR3 DNA reads as TGTGCCAGCAGTTTATTCGAGCAGACCACAGATACGCAGTATTTT. Translated, it gives CASSLFEQTTDTQYF.

This sequence joins TRBV3-1 and TRBJ2-3; unclear D gene. Trimming took off 0 bases at V and 0 bases at J, with 13 bases between the two ends. Germline CDR1 reads LGHDT; CDR2 reads YNNKEL (reference sequence). This CDR3 is built from 17 residues. CDR3 in amino acids: CASSQDGRPFSTDTQYF. The CDR3 DNA reads TGTGCCAGCAGCCAAGATGGCAGGCCATTCAGCACAGATACGCAGTATTTT.

The chain combines TRBV24-1 with TRBJ2-1, with 7 bases matching TRBD1. The CDR3 contains 17 residues. Trimming took 3 bases from V and 0 from J; bases not matched to a gene: 7. Per the germline V gene, CDR1 is KGHDR and CDR2 is SFDVKD. The CDR3 is CATSDTDRDSSYNEQFF. CDR3 coding DNA: TGTGCCACCAGTGATACCGACAGGGATAGCTCCTACAATGAGCAGTTCTTC.

This clonotype was counted ten times or more. The rearrangement links TRBV7-2 to TRBJ2-1, with D possibly matching TRBD2 (6 bases). Germline V CDR1 and CDR2: SGHTA, FQGNSA. Trimming pared 5 bases from V and 5 bases from J, leaving 13 bases between. The length of the CDR3 is 14 residues. This CDR3 reads CASSRGAGHNEQFF. DNA of the CDR3: TGTGCCAGCAGCCGCGGGGCCGGGCACAATGAGCAGTTCTTC.

As regards this clonotype: A read error may explain this, as a much larger clone is one base away. The chain is built from TRBV10-3 and TRBJ1-1; tentative D call: TRBD1 (5 bases). The germline CDR1 and CDR2 sequences are ENHRY and SYGVKD. The CDR3 length is 14 residues. The CDR3 is CAISGTNMNTVAFF. The CDR3, as DNA: TGTGCCATCAGTGGGACAAACATGAACACTGTAGCTTTCTTT.

This sequence joins TRBV12-3 or TRBV12-4 and TRBJ2-7; maybe TRBD1 (5 bases). The CDR3 has 13 residues. The ends were cut back, 5 bases at V and 2 bases at J, with 10 bases in the middle. Here the CDR3 reads CASSKDKAYEQYF. CDR3 nucleotides: TGTGCCAGCAGTAAGGACAAAGCCTACGAGCAGTACTTC.

For this clonotype: One junction end does not reproduce the germline sequence, and a read error may be involved. V and J are TRBV24-1 and TRBJ2-4, with TRBD2 matching over 16 bases. This CDR3 has 19 amino acids. Germline assignment: CDR1 KGHDR and CDR2 SFDVKD. For the CDR3, the DNA is TGCAGTGCTAGAGTGGGACTAGCGGGGGGGCCGGTGGCCAAAAACATTCAGTACTTC. Translated, it gives CSARVGLAGGPVAKNIQYF.

This clonotype was counted at least ten times. The chain is built from TRBV4-1 and TRBJ2-1, with D unresolved. V was clipped by 1 base and J by 4 bases, with 14 bases between them. The germline gives CDR1 MGHRA, CDR2 YSYEKL. The CDR3 loop spans 16 amino acids. The CDR3 DNA sequence: TGCGCCAGCAGCCAAGGGGTTGATTGGGCTTACAATGAGCAGTTCTTC. Translation: CASSQGVDWAYNEQFF.

There are a few counts of this clonotype. V gene TRBV5-1 combines with J gene TRBJ2-3; D gene uncertain. This CDR3 is 13 amino acids long. Trimming removed 4 bases at V and 3 bases at J, with 9 bases between. CDR1 SGHRS and CDR2 YFSETQ come from the germline V gene. CDR3 DNA sequence: TGCGCCAGCAGCATTCTTCGGACAGATACGCAGTATTTT. It codes for CASSILRTDTQYF.

This clonotype was counted a few times. The chain uses TRBV13 and TRBJ1-5; D is unclear. Germline loops: CDR1 PRHDT, CDR2 FYEKMQ (reference sequence). CDR3 size: 13 residues. The V and J ends lost 4 bases and 4 bases respectively, with 8 bases between them. The CDR3 DNA is TGTGCCAGCAGCTCCTTCGGGAATCAGCCCCAGCATTTT. It yields the protein CASSSFGNQPQHF.

This clonotype was counted between two and nine times. The chain links TRBV20-1 to TRBJ2-2, with TRBD1 matching over 9 bases. Germline V gene lookup returns CDR1 DFQATT and CDR2 SNEGSKA (reference sequence). CDR3 size: 15 residues. The V gene end was trimmed by 1 base and the J gene end by 3 bases; junction bases not matched to a gene: 3. CDR3 DNA: TGCAGTGCTAGAGGGGGACAGGGATACACCGGGGAGCTGTTTTTT. Residues: CSARGGQGYTGELFF.

This chain connects TRBV5-1 to TRBJ2-1; 7 nucleotides line up with TRBD1. Germline-derived CDR1 and CDR2 are SGHRS and YFSETQ. The length of the CDR3 is 13 residues. V shed 1 base and J 8 bases; nucleotides not matched to a gene: 3. CDR3 sequence (DNA): TGCGCCAGCAGCTTGCGACAGGGCGATGAGCAGTTCTTC. Amino acids: CASSLRQGDEQFF.

The chain combines TRBV6-5 with TRBJ2-3, with D possibly being TRBD2 (5 bases). Looked up from germline, CDR1 is MNHEY and CDR2 is SVGAGI. Trimming took off 1 base at V and 0 bases at J, with 11 bases between the two ends. The CDR3 runs to 16 residues. The CDR3 here is CASSYFAGASTDTQYF. The CDR3, as DNA: TGTGCCAGCAGTTACTTCGCGGGTGCTAGCACAGATACGCAGTATTTT.

The rearrangement links TRBV5-1 to TRBJ2-7; D is possibly TRBD2 (6 bases). CDR1 and CDR2 (germline): SGHRS, YFSETQ. The V and J ends lost 4 bases and 6 bases respectively, with 14 bases between them. CDR3 length: 13 amino acids. The CDR3 DNA reads as TGCGCCAGCAGCGAGACTAGTAAGAGCGAGCAGTACGTC. Amino acid sequence: CASSETSKSEQYV.

This clonotype was seen a handful of times. This chain uses TRBV5-1 with TRBJ2-5, with 15 bases aligning to TRBD2. Trimming took 2 bases from V and 1 from J; bases not matched to a gene: 6. CDR3 length equals 18 residues. From germline, CDR1 is SGHRS and CDR2 YFSETQ. The CDR3 nucleotides read TGCGCCAGCAGCTTCCGGACTAGCGGGGGGGACCTCCAAGAGACCCAGTACTTC. Residues: CASSFRTSGGDLQETQYF.

This clonotype was picked up a small number of times. This chain uses TRBV5-1 with TRBJ2-6; 7 bases align to TRBD1. Losses at the gene ends were 4 bases for V and 2 bases for J; bases not matched to a gene: 12. Germline CDR1 is SGHRS and CDR2 is YFSETQ. This CDR3 region has 18 residues. The CDR3, as DNA: TGCGCCAGCAGCGCCCAGGGGGAGAATGCCCCTGGGGCCAACGTCCTGACTTTC. Its translation is CASSAQGENAPGANVLTF.

The CDR3 is CATSKRTSGSSYEQYF. The DNA of the CDR3 is TGTGCCACCAGCAAGCGGACTAGCGGGAGTTCCTACGAGCAGTACTTC. The V gene is TRBV15, the J gene TRBJ2-7; 13 positions match TRBD2. Germline trimming cut 4 bases from V and 1 base from J; bases unmatched to any gene: 4. Looked up from germline, CDR1 is LNHNV and CDR2 is YYDKDF (reference sequence). The CDR3 consists of 16 residues.

The chain is built from TRBV20-1 and TRBJ2-7, with D tentatively TRBD1 or TRBD2 (5 bases each). This CDR3 is built from 16 residues. Germline V lookup: CDR1 DFQATT, CDR2 SNEGSKA (reference sequence). The germline V and J ends were trimmed by 1 base and 5 bases, with 21 bases remaining between them. The CDR3: CSARGTRDGGRDEQYF. The CDR3 DNA follows: TGCAGTGCTAGAGGTACCCGGGACGGTGGAAGGGACGAGCAGTACTTC.

J is TRBJ2-7 and V is TRBV18; unclear D gene. The CDR3 is made up of 14 amino acids. Germline CDR1 reads KGHSH; CDR2 reads LQKENI. V lost 2 bases and J lost 1, with 9 bases in between. In DNA form, the CDR3 reads TGTGCCAGCTCACCAACCTCTAGGTCCTACGAGCAGTACGTC. Protein sequence: CASSPTSRSYEQYV.

This clonotype was seen ten or more times. This rearrangement joins TRBV5-1 to TRBJ2-1; no definite D call. The germline CDR1 and CDR2 sequences are SGHRS and YFSETQ. Trimming took 0 bases from V and 8 from J, leaving 15 bases between them. The CDR3 is made up of 15 amino acids. CDR3 in DNA: TGCGCCAGCAGCTTGGTATCCGCTAGGCTCGATGAGCAGTTCTTC. It codes for CASSLVSARLDEQFF. The full variable domain, its missing parts supplied by reference TRBV5-1 and TRBJ2-1, is KAGVTQTPRYLIKTRGQQVTLSCSPISGHRSVSWYQQTPGQGLQFLFEYFSETQRNKGNFPGRFSGRQFSNSRSEMNVSTLELGDSALYLCASSLVSARLDEQFFGPGTRLTVL.

This clonotype was picked up many times. The CDR3 bases are TGTGCCGCTGGGAATGAGCAGTTCTTC. Protein sequence: CAAGNEQFF. The chain has TRBV10-3 and TRBJ2-1; unclear D gene. CDR3 length equals 9 residues. Trimming shortened V by 11 bases and J by 7 bases, and 6 bases separated the two germline ends. The germline CDR1 and CDR2 sequences are ENHRY and SYGVKD.

This clonotype was observed many times. The genes are TRBV20-1 and TRBJ2-1; 10 nucleotides match TRBD2. Per the germline V gene, CDR1 is DFQATT and CDR2 is SNEGSKA (reference sequence). CDR3 length: 14 residues. V dropped 6 bases and J dropped 4; count of bases not matched to a gene: 6. The chain's CDR3 is CSALAGRGYNEQFF. The DNA for the CDR3 is TGCAGTGCACTAGCGGGACGGGGTTACAATGAGCAGTTCTTC.

This clonotype came up a few times. The chain uses TRBV20-1 and TRBJ2-7, with a possible D match to TRBD1 (5 bases). Germline V gene lookup returns CDR1 DFQATT and CDR2 SNEGSKA (reference sequence). This CDR3 spans 13 amino acids. As DNA, the CDR3 is TGCAGTGCTAGAGGAACAGGCTCCTATGAGCAGTACGTC. It yields the protein CSARGTGSYEQYV.

This clonotype was picked up a small number of times. The chain links TRBV28 to TRBJ2-1; TRBD2 matches at 9 bases. The CDR3 totals 16 residues. The V and J ends lost 6 bases and 6 bases, in that order; junction bases with no gene match: 12. From germline, CDR1 is MDHEN and CDR2 SYDVKM. CDR3: CASRGLGGRARNEQFF. CDR3 coding DNA: TGTGCCAGCAGGGGCCTGGGCGGGAGGGCCCGCAATGAGCAGTTCTTC.

This clonotype has just a few counts. The chain links TRBV27 to TRBJ2-1; 16 bases agree with TRBD2. The CDR3 is made up of 18 amino acids. CDR1 is MNHEY and CDR2 is SMNVEV in the germline V gene (reference sequence). The trim removed 5 bases at V and 4 bases at J, leaving 8 bases unmatched. The CDR3 reads CASSRPGLAGGPYNEQFF. The CDR3 DNA reads as TGTGCCAGCAGTCGACCGGGACTAGCGGGAGGGCCGTACAATGAGCAGTTCTTC.

This clonotype was counted ten times or more. The chain couples TRBV10-3 to TRBJ1-1; D is uncertain. There are 16 residues in the CDR3. V lost 0 bases to trimming and J lost 1 base, with 12 bases between them. The germline V gene encodes CDR1 ENHRY and CDR2 SYGVKD. CDR3 in amino acids: CAISESEGPRNTEAFF. DNA for the CDR3: TGTGCCATCAGTGAGTCGGAAGGGCCGAGGAACACTGAAGCTTTCTTT.